The rows below give T cell receptor beta chains drawn from one sample of a study of blood T cell repertoires in COVID-19. Profiled with immunoSEQ multiplex PCR; TCRdb holds only in-frame clones, not every one. The data hold approximately 160,000 clones, with roughly four fifths observed a single time. What was sequenced was peripheral blood. The receptors stem from a man aged 65 to 79 who had recovered from COVID-19. Both conserved end residues are part of each CDR3. Fields, in order: D gene, J gene, clone size, V gene, CDR3 protein, CDR3 DNA. A D gene is named only where the DNA matches it firmly. Clone size, where shown, is once, few, many, or a class for clones that have expanded.

D: .
J: TRBJ1-5
size: .
V: TRBV11-2
CDR3: CASSFGGLSNQPQHF
DNA: TGTGCCAGCAGCTTTGGGGGCTTGAGCAATCAGCCCCAGCATTTT

D: .
J: TRBJ2-5
size: .
V: TRBV21-1
CDR3: CASSEGGGGETQYF
DNA: TGTGCCAGCAGCGAAGGAGGAGGAGGAGAGACCCAGTACTTC

D: .
J: TRBJ2-5
size: .
V: TRBV6-5
CDR3: CASRTPLQGQETQYF
DNA: TGTGCCAGCAGGACCCCATTACAGGGTCAAGAGACCCAGTACTTC

D: TRBD2
J: TRBJ2-5
size: few
V: TRBV19
CDR3: CASSLGTSGGLTTQYF
DNA: TGTGCCAGTAGCCTCGGGACTAGCGGGGGTCTAACGACCCAGTACTTC

D: .
J: TRBJ2-5
size: once
V: TRBV15
CDR3: CATSRDLAVGETQYF
DNA: TGTGCCACCAGCAGAGATCTGGCGGTGGGAGAGACCCAGTACTTC

D: TRBD1
J: TRBJ1-1
size: .
V: TRBV6-5
CDR3: CASRLDIDRETFF
DNA: TGTGCCAGCAGGCTCGATATCGACAGGGAAACTTTCTTT

D: .
J: TRBJ2-1
size: .
V: TRBV12-5
CDR3: CASGLSSGPSYNEQFF
DNA: TGTGCTAGTGGTTTGTCCTCAGGGCCCTCCTACAATGAGCAGTTCTTC

D: TRBD1
J: TRBJ1-2
size: once
V: TRBV2
CDR3: CASSRDSQYGYTF
DNA: TGTGCCAGCAGTCGGGACAGCCAATATGGCTACACCTTC

D: .
J: TRBJ1-5
size: .
V: TRBV7-8
CDR3: CASSLGSGHQPQHF
DNA: TGTGCCAGCAGCTTAGGCTCAGGTCATCAGCCCCAGCATTTT

D: TRBD1
J: TRBJ2-4
size: few
V: TRBV11-2
CDR3: CASSSGQVIAKNIQYF
DNA: TGTGCCAGCAGCTCTGGACAGGTGATAGCCAAAAACATTCAGTACTTC

D: TRBD1
J: TRBJ1-2
size: .
V: TRBV4-3
CDR3: CASSHYGQGINKGYTF
DNA: TGCGCCAGCAGCCATTACGGACAGGGGATTAACAAGGGCTACACCTTC

D: .
J: TRBJ2-7
size: .
V: TRBV30
CDR3: CAWTGAGFSYEQYF
DNA: TGTGCCTGGACAGGTGCAGGGTTCTCCTACGAGCAGTACTTC

D: .
J: TRBJ2-3
size: few
V: TRBV6-4
CDR3: CASSQQGQWEDTQYF
DNA: TGTGCCAGCAGTCAACAGGGTCAATGGGAAGATACGCAGTATTTT

D: .
J: TRBJ1-5
size: .
V: TRBV9
CDR3: CASSAIPRGNQPQHF
DNA: TGTGCCAGCAGCGCCATCCCGAGAGGCAATCAGCCCCAGCATTTT

D: .
J: TRBJ2-7
size: .
V: TRBV29-1
CDR3: CSVGTHLSSYEQYF
DNA: TGCAGCGTAGGGACTCATCTAAGCTCCTACGAGCAGTACTTC

D: .
J: TRBJ2-1
size: once
V: TRBV5-1
CDR3: CASSSDPGKWSSYNEQFF
DNA: TGCGCCAGCAGTTCAGACCCCGGGAAGTGGAGCTCCTACAATGAGCAGTTCTTC